The 4 T cell receptor beta chains given below trace back to one sample, sequenced in a study of blood T cell repertoires in COVID-19. The repertoire was sequenced with immunoSEQ multiplex PCR; TCRdb's copy has only in-frame clones and lacks some. The sample records around 200,000 clones, more than 75% being singletons. Sequencing was carried out using peripheral blood. These receptors came from a man younger than 35 with active or convalescent COVID-19.

This rearrangement joins TRBV21-1 to TRBJ1-2; the table's TRBD1 call for D was not verified on the DNA. TRBV21-1 is shown as a pseudogene. The CDR3 extends over 14 amino acids. CDR3 residues: CASSTQGSHGGYTF. CDR3 in DNA: TGTGCCAGCAGCACGCAGGGTAGTCATGGTGGCTACACCTTC.

J is TRBJ2-2 and V is TRBV30; TRBD1 matches 7 bases. Germline-derived CDR1 and CDR2 are GTSNPN and SVGIG (reference sequence). The CDR3 runs to 15 residues. V dropped 1 base and J dropped 5; count of bases not matched to a gene: 7. The CDR3 loop is CAWSALTRGTGELFF. The CDR3, as DNA: TGTGCCTGGAGTGCCCTTACCAGGGGGACCGGGGAGCTGTTTTTT. Full variable domain (remainder filled in from reference TRBV30 and TRBJ2-2): SQTIHQWPATLVQPVGSPLSLECTVEGTSNPNLYWYRQAAGRGLQLLFYSVGIGQISSEVPQNLSASRPQDRQFILSSKKLLLSDSGFYLCAWSALTRGTGELFFGEGSRLTVL.

This clone has just a few counts. The J gene is TRBJ1-5, the V gene TRBV7-9; 8 nucleotides agree with TRBD1. CDR1 and CDR2 (germline): SEHNR, FQNEAQ (reference sequence). V was pared by 5 bases and J by 5 bases, with 8 bases of the junction left unmatched. There are 15 residues in the CDR3. CDR3 nucleotide sequence: TGTGCCAGCAGCAGGGACAGGTTGGGTGATCAGCCCCAGCATTTT. It yields the protein CASSRDRLGDQPQHF.

This clone is large (0.1 to 1%) by share. The chain couples TRBV7-9 to TRBJ1-6; D possibly corresponds to TRBD1 (5 bases). Trimming left V 4 bases short and J 8 bases short, with 15 bases between. Germline V gene sequence: CDR1 SEHNR, CDR2 FQNEAQ (reference sequence). The length of the CDR3 is 15 residues. CDR3 residues: CASSSQEPGDSPLHF. In DNA, the CDR3 is TGTGCCAGCAGCTCCCAGGAGCCGGGGGATTCACCCCTCCACTTT.